A few counts support the clone carrying this T cell receptor beta chain. Its antigen is unknown. TCRdb re-called the RT-PCR reads with MiXCR, one entry per CDR3 protein. The data show around 480,000 distinct CDR3 sequences, 16% seen once. This entry comes from a study of response to subunit inactivated influenza vaccine. Study findings and constraints: Each seasonal influenza vaccination recruits few new T cells, the authors suggested.

This CDR3 has 22 amino acids. The chain recombines TRBV21-1 with TRBJ1-5; no DNA check was done on the table's D call, TRBD1. TRBV21-1 is classified as a pseudogene. This TCR was sampled from a man aged 50 to 69 who received an inactivated influenza vaccine. The material was CD4+ T cells sorted from PBMCs, obtained less than 30 months after vaccination. CDR3 in amino acids: CASSKQVWGRTNPLHSNQPQHF. The DNA for the CDR3 is TGTGCCAGCAGCAAACAGGTGTGGGGCAGGACGAACCCCCTACATAGCAATCAGCCCCAGCATTTT.